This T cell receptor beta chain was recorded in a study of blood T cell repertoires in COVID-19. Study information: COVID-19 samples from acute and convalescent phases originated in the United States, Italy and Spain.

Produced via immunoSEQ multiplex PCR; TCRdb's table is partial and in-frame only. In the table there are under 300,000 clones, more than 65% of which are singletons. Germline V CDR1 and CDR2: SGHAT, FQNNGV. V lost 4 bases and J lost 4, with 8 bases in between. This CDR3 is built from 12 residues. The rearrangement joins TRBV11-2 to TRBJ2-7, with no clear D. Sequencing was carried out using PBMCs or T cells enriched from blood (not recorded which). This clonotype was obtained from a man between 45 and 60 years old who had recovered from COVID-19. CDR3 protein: CASSSDKYEQYF. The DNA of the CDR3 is TGTGCCAGCAGCTCCGACAAGTACGAGCAGTACTTC.